This entry lists 2 T cell receptor beta chains sequenced from one sample in a study of cytomegalovirus exposure and HLA in healthy donors. Primers for the PCR totalled 60 Vbeta and 13 Jbeta. Here immunoSEQ multiplex PCR was the method, and the copy in TCRdb shows in-frame clones only, minus some. The sample carries some 150,000 clones, 77% recorded once. Sequenced material: PBMCs. These receptors came from a man younger than 45 in good health and CMV-seropositive.

This clone turned up a few times. The sample carries other DNA sequences with the same CDR3. The chain combines TRBV7-9 with TRBJ2-7, with 8 bases fitting TRBD1. The CDR3 runs 14 residues. Trimming took 3 bases from V and 9 from J; bases not matched to a gene: 10. CDR1 SEHNR and CDR2 FQNEAQ come from the germline V gene (reference sequence). The CDR3: CASSFSGGQGVQYF. The CDR3 nucleotides are TGTGCCAGCAGCTTTTCAGGGGGCCAGGGCGTGCAGTACTTC.

For this clone: Germline is not matched at one junction end, which may reflect a read error. The genes are TRBV29-1 and TRBJ2-5; 8 bases line up with TRBD1. The CDR3 spans 12 residues. Germline assignment: CDR1 SQVTM and CDR2 ANQGSEA. This CDR3 is CSVARGQETQYF. The CDR3 DNA reads TGCAGCGTTGCCAGGGGGCAAGAGACTCAGTACTTC.